This T cell receptor beta chain stems from a study of shared clonotypes between healthy human individuals. Study-wide findings and caveats: Sample collection involved blood only; tissue repertoires are likely different. Naive CD4 clonotype sharing across a few donors was 4% to 5%.

Terminally differentiated effector memory CD45RA+ cells were left out of the naive CD8 fraction, which was CD45RO-negative and positively selected for CCR7. V lost 4 bases and J 3 bases, leaving 10 bases between the germline ends. Germline-derived CDR1 and CDR2 are SEHNR and FQNEAQ (reference sequence). The CDR3 consists of 13 residues. Generated by immunoSEQ multiplex PCR, the TCRdb table keeps only in-frame clones and is missing some. Of about 580,000 clones listed, roughly 98% were seen once; the top ten hold 0.3%. As concerns this clone: Antigen: not known.

The J gene is TRBJ2-7, the V gene TRBV7-9, with a possible D match to TRBD1 (5 bases). Sequencing was done on a sample of naive CD8+ T cells sorted from blood. This receptor was obtained from a man younger than 40 in good health. The CDR3 sequence: CASSSGHFYEQYF. The CDR3 DNA sequence: TGTGCCAGCAGCTCAGGACATTTCTACGAGCAGTACTTC.